The 6 T cell receptor beta chains given below trace back to one sample, sequenced in a study of regulatory dendritic cells for organ transplantation. Assay: immunoSEQ multiplex PCR; the TCRdb copy retains only in-frame clones and omits some. The sample shows 25,000 to 30,000 clones, 75% to 80% of them seen only once. Input material: memory CD4+ T cells from blood. Subset reported: CD45RO+ memory T cells. These receptors came from a human donor in good health.

The chain links TRBV6-5 to TRBJ2-7; D is perhaps TRBD2 (7 bases). Germline CDR1 and CDR2: MNHEY and SVGAGI. V gave up 6 bases and J gave up 4 bases, with 16 bases separating them. The CDR3 spans 14 residues. The CDR3 loop is CASRRGGREYEQYF. The DNA for the CDR3 is TGTGCCAGCAGGCGCGGGGGCAGGGAGTACGAGCAGTACTTC.

The chain combines TRBV25-1 with TRBJ1-4; D ambiguous. CDR3 length: 14 amino acids. V gave up 1 base and J gave up 8 bases, with 11 bases separating them. Germline V gives CDR1 MGHDK, CDR2 SYGVNS. The CDR3 sequence: CASSEWREREKLFF. CDR3 nucleotides: TGTGCCAGCAGTGAATGGCGGGAAAGGGAAAAACTGTTTTTT.

The chain carries TRBV6-1 and TRBJ2-2; 8 bases align to TRBD1. CDR1 MNHNS and CDR2 SASEGT come from the germline V gene. V lost 8 bases, J lost 4 bases, and 6 bases stayed unmatched. This CDR3 region has 14 residues. The CDR3 region has the DNA TGTGCCAGCTCGAAAGGACAGGGCACCGGGGAGCTGTTTTTT. Translated: CASSKGQGTGELFF.

The rearrangement links TRBV4-2 to TRBJ1-6; D not certain. Germline V CDR1 and CDR2: LGHNA, YNFKEQ. Between the trimmed V and J ends, which lost 5 bases and 2 bases, there was a span of 10 bases. The CDR3 is 15 residues long. The CDR3 protein is CASSLPKAYNSPLHF. The CDR3 DNA reads as TGTGCCAGCAGCTTGCCGAAGGCCTATAATTCACCCCTCCACTTT.

A single count supports this clone. The chain combines TRBV27 with TRBJ2-7, with D perhaps matching TRBD2 (6 bases). CDR1 MNHEY and CDR2 SMNVEV come from the germline V gene (reference sequence). V was trimmed by 2 bases and J by 5 bases, leaving 13 bases between them. CDR3 size: 14 residues. CDR3 residues: CASSLVLEGDEQYF. As DNA, the CDR3 is TGTGCCAGCAGTTTAGTATTGGAGGGAGACGAGCAGTACTTC.

This clone was counted once. The rearrangement links TRBV6-5 to TRBJ2-1; 8 nucleotides match TRBD2. This CDR3 spans 16 amino acids. CDR1 and CDR2 (germline): MNHEY, SVGAGI. The V and J ends lost 2 bases and 9 bases, in that order; junction bases with no gene match: 12. The CDR3, as DNA: TGTGCCAGCAGTTACGATGGTGGGACTAGTTCCTCTGAGCAGTTCTTC. Protein product: CASSYDGGTSSSEQFF.